A selection of T cell receptor beta chains follows, all from one sample in a study of blood T cell repertoires in COVID-19. Assay: immunoSEQ multiplex PCR; the TCRdb copy retains only in-frame clones and omits some. The table lists just under 250,000 clones, roughly 90% of them singletons. Sequenced material: PBMCs or T cells enriched from blood (not recorded which). These receptors originate from a woman younger than 45 who had recovered from COVID-19. CDR3s include the opening cysteine and the closing phenylalanine or tryptophan. Fields, in order: J gene, V gene, clone size, D gene, CDR3 DNA, CDR3 protein. A D gene is named only where the DNA matches it firmly. Only some rows state a clone size, as once, few, many or a class for expanded clones.

>TRBJ1-1|TRBV30|once|.
TGTGCCCTAAGGCTAGGCACTGAAGCTTTCTTT
CALRLGTEAFF
>TRBJ1-1|TRBV19|.|.
TGTGCCAGTATCAGCCCCGGAGTGAACACTGAAGCTTTCTTT
CASISPGVNTEAFF
>TRBJ1-2|TRBV6-5|.|.
TGTGCCAGCAGTAGACAGCCTGCTAACTATGGCTACACCTTC
CASSRQPANYGYTF
>TRBJ2-3|TRBV14|.|.
TGTGCCAGCAGCCAAGTGGAGGGACTTTCCACAGATACGCAGTATTTT
CASSQVEGLSTDTQYF
>TRBJ2-1|TRBV24-1|.|.
TGTGCCACCAGTGATTTTAGCGCGAGCTCCTACAATGAGCAGTTCTTC
CATSDFSASSYNEQFF
>TRBJ2-5|TRBV5-1|.|.
TGCGCCAGCAGCGAGGCCCCAACCCAAGAGACCCAGTACTTC
CASSEAPTQETQYF
>TRBJ1-6|TRBV9|.|TRBD1
TGTGCCAGCAGCCCAGAGGGGACAGGATGGTCACCCCTCCACTTT
CASSPEGTGWSPLHF
>TRBJ2-7|TRBV7-3|.|TRBD1
TGTGCCAGCAGCTCAGGGACAGGGCATCACGAGCAGTACTTC
CASSSGTGHHEQYF
>TRBJ1-4|TRBV30|.|TRBD1
TGTGCCTGGAGTGTGACAGGGCTAAATGAAAAACTGTTTTTT
CAWSVTGLNEKLFF
>TRBJ2-7|TRBV12-3/TRBV12-4|.|TRBD1
TGTGCCAGCAGTCCGGGACAGGGAGTCGAGCAGTACTTC
CASSPGQGVEQYF
>TRBJ1-1|TRBV9|.|.
TGTGCCAGCAGCGTAGGCGGGGACAACACTGAAGCTTTCTTT
CASSVGGDNTEAFF
>TRBJ1-1|TRBV2|.|TRBD1
TGTGCCAGCAAGATACAGGGGGTGCGGACTGAAGCTTTCTTT
CASKIQGVRTEAFF
>TRBJ2-3|TRBV7-2|.|TRBD2
TGTGCCAGCAGCTTCAGTTCGCGGGAGGCAGATACGCAGTATTTT
CASSFSSREADTQYF
>TRBJ2-1|TRBV7-2|.|TRBD2
TGTGCCAGCAGCTTAGCTAGCGGGAGAGGTAATGAGCAGTTCTTC
CASSLASGRGNEQFF
>TRBJ1-2|TRBV18|.|.
TGTGCCAGCTCACCAGTTGATACCGACAGCGGGGGCTACACCTTC
CASSPVDTDSGGYTF
>TRBJ1-1|TRBV5-4|once|.
TGTGCCAGCAGCTTGGACAGGGCGAACACTGAAGCTTTCTTT
CASSLDRANTEAFF
>TRBJ2-1|TRBV5-5|.|.
TGTGCCAGCAGCTTGGAGGCATGGGGAGATGAGCAGTTCTTC
CASSLEAWGDEQFF
>TRBJ1-2|TRBV27|.|TRBD1
TGTGCCAGCAGCATACAGGGGGGCGGACCGCTCTATGGCTACACCTTC
CASSIQGGGPLYGYTF
>TRBJ2-7|TRBV19|.|.
TGTGCCAGTAAGAGCGTGAGCTCCTACGAGCAGTACTTC
CASKSVSSYEQYF
>TRBJ2-7|TRBV7-9|.|.
TGTGCCAGCAATGGTTTAGCCTACGAGCAGTACTTC
CASNGLAYEQYF
>TRBJ2-7|TRBV27|.|.
TGTGCCACCTGGACAGCTGACTACGAGCAGTACTTC
CATWTADYEQYF
>TRBJ2-4|TRBV27|.|.
TGTGCCAGCAGACAGTTAGCCAAAAACATTCAGTACTTC
CASRQLAKNIQYF
>TRBJ2-1|TRBV5-4|.|TRBD1
TGTGCCAGCAGCTTGGCAAACAGGGGGCTAAGTGAGCAGTTCTTC
CASSLANRGLSEQFF
>TRBJ2-3|TRBV14|few|.
TGTGCCAGCAGCCAAGCCCCAGGGGTAGATACGCAGTATTTT
CASSQAPGVDTQYF
>TRBJ1-2|TRBV19|.|.
TGTGCCTCAAAGAGCAGGGCGGATGGTGGCTACACCTTC
CASKSRADGGYTF
>TRBJ1-2|TRBV7-2|.|TRBD1
TGTGCCAGCAGCTCGCTGCCAAAGGGGGCGGCTAGGGATGGCTACACCTTC
CASSSLPKGAARDGYTF
>TRBJ1-1|TRBV28|.|TRBD1
TGTGCCAGCAGTTTACAGAGACAGGGTAAAACTGAAGCTTTCTTT
CASSLQRQGKTEAFF
>TRBJ2-5|TRBV5-1|.|.
TGCGCCAGCAGCGCCAATGTACAGTCAGGGGAGACCCAGTACTTC
CASSANVQSGETQYF
>TRBJ1-1|TRBV10-1|.|.
TGCGCCAGCCCTGGAAGGGAGTTCACTGAAGCTTTCTTT
CASPGREFTEAFF
>TRBJ1-5|TRBV6-5|.|TRBD1
TGTGCCAGCAGTTCCGACAGGGGCAATCAGCCCCAGCATTTT
CASSSDRGNQPQHF
>TRBJ1-4|TRBV4-3|.|.
TGCGCCAGCAGCCAAGGAACAGGTCGGGAAAAACTGTTTTTT
CASSQGTGREKLFF
>TRBJ1-5|TRBV7-2|.|.
TGTGCCAGCAGCTTTGAACAGGACCAGCCCCAGCATTTT
CASSFEQDQPQHF
>TRBJ1-6|TRBV25-1|once|.
TGTGCCAGCAGCTTGACCGAGGGAACGACACCCCTCCACTTT
CASSLTEGTTPLHF
>TRBJ1-5|TRBV30|.|.
TGTGCCTGGAGCCGGACTCCCATTTGGGGCAATCAGCCCCAGCATTTT
CAWSRTPIWGNQPQHF
>TRBJ1-2|TRBV5-1|.|.
TGCGCCAGCAGCTTGCAAAGCGGGCTGGCTTATGGCTACACCTTC
CASSLQSGLAYGYTF
>TRBJ1-4|TRBV19|.|TRBD1
TGTGCCAGTAGTACGCTCGGGACAGGGGACGAAAAACTGTTTTTT
CASSTLGTGDEKLFF
>TRBJ2-5|TRBV9|.|TRBD2
TGTGCCAGCAGCGTAGACGGTAGCGGGAGTATGATGACCCAGTACTTC
CASSVDGSGSMMTQYF
>TRBJ1-1|TRBV9|.|.
TGTGCCAGCAGCCCCCGGGAGAACACTGAAGCTTTCTTT
CASSPRENTEAFF
>TRBJ2-1|TRBV28|.|.
TGTGCCAGCAGTTCGCAGGGTTATGAGCAGTTCTTC
CASSSQGYEQFF
>TRBJ2-1|TRBV9|.|TRBD2
TGTGCCAGCAGCGTAGCTAGCGGGATGGGGTACAATGAGCAGTTCTTC
CASSVASGMGYNEQFF
>TRBJ2-7|TRBV27|few|.
TGTGCCAGCAGTTTAGGGCGATCGAGAGAGCAGTACTTC
CASSLGRSREQYF
>TRBJ1-1|TRBV18|.|.
TGTGCCAGCTCACCAACCCAGGGACTCATGAACACTGAAGCTTTCTTT
CASSPTQGLMNTEAFF
>TRBJ2-1|TRBV24-1|.|.
TGTGCCACCAGTGATCCAACACGGGGCAGGGGTGGGAATGAGCAGTTCTTC
CATSDPTRGRGGNEQFF
>TRBJ1-2|TRBV19|few|TRBD1
TGTGCCAGTAGTGACAGGGGGCTGAGCTACACCTTC
CASSDRGLSYTF
>TRBJ2-7|TRBV5-1|.|TRBD1
TGCGCCAGCAGCCCGGACCCCGGGACAGGGGGCTACGAGCAGTACTTC
CASSPDPGTGGYEQYF
>TRBJ2-1|TRBV7-8|.|.
TGTGCCAGCAGCTTAGGGCTAGTAGTTCCCGATGAGCAGTTCTTC
CASSLGLVVPDEQFF
>TRBJ2-7|TRBV5-4|.|TRBD1
TGTGCCAGCAGCGGGTGGTCCGGGACAGGGAACGACGAGCAGTACTTC
CASSGWSGTGNDEQYF
>TRBJ1-5|TRBV28|.|.
TGTGCCAGCAGGAATATCCACAGGGTACTTCAGCCCCAGCATTTT
CASRNIHRVLQPQHF
>TRBJ1-2|TRBV5-1|.|.
TGCGCCAGCAGCTTGGCCGGGGGTTATGGCTACACCTTC
CASSLAGGYGYTF
>TRBJ2-1|TRBV30|.|.
TGTGCCTGGAGTGTCGGGAGCTCCTACAATGAGCAGTTCTTC
CAWSVGSSYNEQFF
>TRBJ2-1|TRBV28|.|.
TGTGCCAGCGGATATCCCTGGGCTAGCGCAAAGGGCTCCTACAATGAGCAGTTCTTC
CASGYPWASAKGSYNEQFF